The 12 T cell receptor beta chains below come from one sample, sequenced in a study of tumor-infiltrating lymphocytes in primary liver carcinoma. Without any cell sorting, about 18-31 mg of bulk tissue yielded co-extracted RNA and DNA. Priming with a constant-region primer yielded TCR beta cDNA from 400 to 550 ng total RNA. ARM-PCR, slightly modified, supplied the TCR beta libraries through three nested multiplex PCR rounds. The study ran its first two PCR rounds for around 10 cycles each, using TRBV1-TRBV30 forward primers and a C-beta reverse primer. From the multiplex PCR reads, TCRdb called clonotypes with MiXCR, one entry per CDR3 protein. The table lists roughly 190,000 distinct CDR3 sequences, around four fifths of them singletons, with 15% to 20% in the top ten. Sequenced material: tumor tissue from primary liver carcinoma. These receptors all stem from a man in his forties with primary liver carcinoma and hepatitis B virus infection.

Points on this clonotype: A read error may produce the germline difference seen at one junction end. This sequence joins TRBV10-3 and TRBJ2-3, with D possibly being TRBD2 (6 bases). The CDR3 has 15 residues. Germline values: CDR1 ENHRY, CDR2 SYGVKD. The CDR3 sequence is CAISDWDGSTDTQYF. CDR3 coding DNA: TGTGCCATCAGTGACTGGGACGGGAGCACAGATACGCAGTACTTT.

This clonotype was picked up a small number of times. A much larger clone differs by one base, so this may be a read error. V and J are TRBV5-4 and TRBJ2-3; D uncertain. The CDR3 has 12 amino acids. From germline, CDR1 is SGHNT and CDR2 YYREEE (reference sequence). The CDR3 region is CTSSHRTDTQYF. The DNA of the CDR3 is TGTACCAGCAGCCACCGCACAGATACGCAGTATTTT.

About this clonotype: The germline gene is not matched at one end of the junction; a read error may be the cause. This chain connects TRBV11-2 to TRBJ1-2; D gene uncertain. CDR1 is SGHAT, CDR2 FQNNGV, per germline. This CDR3 comprises 16 residues. CDR3 protein: CVSSLDSVTYSRGYTF. DNA of the CDR3: TGTGTCAGCAGCTTAGATTCGGTAACCTATTCTCGAGGTTACACCTTC.

In regard to this clonotype: A read error may be the cause here, since a much bigger clone is one base away. J is TRBJ2-3 and V is TRBV11-1; no clear D gene. The V end lost 5 bases, the J end lost 4 bases, and 13 bases lay between the germline ends. This CDR3 is built from 14 residues. The germline V gene encodes CDR1 SGHAT and CDR2 FQDESV (reference sequence). The CDR3 protein is CASSTPPEADTQYF. As DNA, the CDR3 is TGTGCCAGCAGCACACCCCCTGAAGCAGATACGCAGTATTTT.

There are a few counts of this clonotype. V and J are TRBV19 and TRBJ2-7; possibly TRBD2 for D (5 bases). Germline loops: CDR1 LNHDA, CDR2 SQIVND (reference sequence). V lost 3 bases and J lost 5, with 17 bases in between. The length of the CDR3 is 15 residues. The CDR3 sequence is CASSIYPGIAHEQYF. The CDR3, as DNA: TGTGCCAGTAGTATTTATCCCGGGATCGCCCACGAGCAGTACTTC.

In the case of this clonotype: The junction departs from the called germline gene at one end, perhaps through a read error. The V call is TRBV5-5, the J call TRBJ1-5; a possible D gene is TRBD1 (5 bases). The CDR3 is 14 residues long. Germline V lookup: CDR1 SGHKS, CDR2 YYEKEE (reference sequence). The CDR3 DNA sequence: TGTGCCAGCAGCAGCGGCGGGGCAGGTCAGCCCCACCATTTT. Translation: CASSSGGAGQPHHF.

This clonotype is medium-sized in the sample. The chain is built from TRBV11-2 and TRBJ1-2; D is perhaps TRBD1 (5 bases). The germline V and J ends were trimmed by 5 bases and 8 bases, with 15 bases remaining between them. In germline, CDR1 is SGHAT, CDR2 FQNNGV. The CDR3 contains 13 residues. The CDR3 sequence: CASSVGRGGGYTF. DNA of the CDR3: TGTGCCAGCAGCGTCGGGAGGGGTGGAGGCTACACCTTC.

This clonotype was seen more than once but under ten times. A much larger clone differs by one base, so this may be a read error. This chain joins TRBV28 and TRBJ2-1; D remains unclear. From germline, CDR1 is MDHEN and CDR2 SYDVKM. V lost 2 bases and J lost 9, with 11 bases in between. This CDR3 spans 13 amino acids. CDR3 sequence (DNA): TGTGCCAGCAGTTTAGGCTATTTTAGTGAGCAGTTCTTC. Amino acid sequence: CASSLGYFSEQFF.

In the case of this clonotype: Its ends do not fully match the called genes, so a read error is possible. The chain joins TRBV5-5 to TRBJ2-3; 8 bases align to TRBD1. Germline V gives CDR1 SGHKS, CDR2 YYEKEE (reference sequence). The CDR3 length is 15 residues. Here the CDR3 reads CASSREGQGTDPQYF. DNA for the CDR3: TGTGCTAGCAGCAGAGAAGGACAGGGCACAGATCCGCAGTATTTT.

This clonotype was seen at least ten times. This may be a read error, as it is one base from a much larger clone. The rearrangement links TRBV28 to TRBJ1-3; tentatively, D is TRBD1 (6 bases). The CDR3 runs to 14 residues. Deletions cut 6 bases from V and 0 bases from J, with 9 bases between. The germline gives CDR1 MDHEN, CDR2 SYDVKM. CDR3 sequence: CASRIQGSGNTIYF. In DNA form, the CDR3 reads TGTGCCAGCAGGATACAGGGCTCTGGAAACACCATATATTTT.

The table lists this clonotype with a count of one. A much larger clone lies one base from this, so it may be a read error. This chain uses TRBV7-9 with TRBJ2-7, with 7 bases matching TRBD1. The CDR3 length is 14 residues. V lost 4 bases to trimming and J lost 3 bases; unmatched junction nucleotides: 6. Germline V lookup: CDR1 SEHNR, CDR2 FQNEAQ (reference sequence). The CDR3 reads CASSSGTVYYEQYF. CDR3 coding DNA: TGTGCCAGCAGCTCCGGGACAGTTTACTACGAGCAGTACTTC.

V and J are TRBV12-3 or TRBV12-4 and TRBJ2-5; D may be TRBD1 (6 bases). This CDR3 is built from 15 residues. Trimming pared 5 bases from V and 7 bases from J, leaving 20 bases between. CDR3 amino acids: CASSLPSGQDRTQYF. In DNA form, the CDR3 reads TGTGCCAGCAGTCTCCCTTCGGGGCAGGACAGGACCCAGTACTTC.